The T cell receptor beta chain under discussion was sequenced for a study of OX40 agonist ivuxolimab in advanced cancers. Looking at the study overall: The costimulatory receptor OX40 (CD134) was targeted by ivuxolimab, a fully human IgG2 agonistic monoclonal antibody. Intravenous ivuxolimab was administered to patients every 2 weeks at six dose levels: 0.01, 0.1, 0.3, 1.5, 3 and 10 mg/kg. Of the 50 to 55 patients in dose escalation, around 20 had hepatocellular carcinoma, about 15 had melanoma, 9 had renal cell carcinoma and 9 had head and neck cancer. In the dose-escalation cohort, 70% to 90% of patients were male, and the mean age was roughly 60 years with a range of about 20 to 79. Patients were allowed to have had prior anti-PD-1, anti-PD-L1 or anti-CTLA-4 therapy, and 40% of the dose-escalation patients had been treated with checkpoint inhibitors. Partial responses occurred in three dose-escalation patients, of whom one had hepatocellular carcinoma and two had cutaneous melanoma. Peripheral TCRbeta sequencing was intended to test whether TCR sequence diversity was altered and clonal T-cell expansion was caused by ivuxolimab. The paper describes the monotherapy dose-escalation part (N ≈ 52 patients) of the phase I trial of ivuxolimab.

Patients with autoimmune disease history or receiving systemic immunosuppression were excluded from the trial. In every dose cohort, peripheral blood was drawn for TCR sequencing at baseline, cycle 4 day 1, and cycle 7 day 1. Samples came from an open-label, multicenter, first-in-human phase I dose-escalation trial of ivuxolimab. Adults with locally advanced or metastatic melanoma, renal cell carcinoma, hepatocellular carcinoma or head and neck squamous cell carcinoma were enrolled in the trial. Before TCR sequencing, CD4+ and CD8+ T cells were separately sorted from peripheral blood. This clone was picked up a small number of times. The clone's antigen remains unknown. The sample holds no much larger clone one base away, and base qualities are not on file. Overall study outcomes, separate from this receptor: At doses of 0.1 to 3.0 mg/kg, clonal expansion of both CD4+ and CD8+ T cells in blood was seen between baseline and week 6. Low levels of normalized T-cell clonal expansion were also seen in some patients who did not respond. After ivuxolimab, expanded clones were on average more numerous among CD8+ T cells than among CD4+ T cells. In partial responders in the 0.1-3.0 mg/kg groups, normalized peripheral clonal expansion was found to be among the lowest, especially among CD8+ T cells. The antigen specificity of the peripheral T cells that underwent clonal expansion was not determined.

Genomic DNA was isolated from the sorted cells so that the TCRbeta CDR3 region could be sequenced. The immunoSEQ Assay was used for sequencing of TCRbeta CDR3 regions. The table comes from immuneACCESS by way of TCRdb, which keeps in-frame sequences with V and J called. Part of the clones is missing from these tables; in studies checked, under half for an unresolved V gene and the rest for unknown reasons. The sample table contains about 20,000 clones; only one count was recorded for 80% to 90% of them. Of the sample, about 51% is held by the ten largest clones. The material was CD4+ or CD8+ T cells sorted from blood, obtained in a trial of the OX40 agonist ivuxolimab. The clonotype comes from an adult with an advanced solid tumor such as melanoma, head and neck, liver or kidney cancer.

The nucleotides read TGTGCCAGCAGCTTAGATGCAGGGGACGTGGAGACCCAGTACTTC. Translated, this is CASSLDAGDVETQYF. The rearranged segments are TRBV11-2 and TRBJ2-5, with TRBD1 as a weak D call on 6 bases. V drops 0 bases and J drops 5 bases, leaving 13 bases in between. There are 15 amino acids in the CDR3, from cysteine to phenylalanine inclusive. The read is trimmed to its CDR3 DNA, 45 bases read in frame from base 1. The germline V gene encodes CDR1 SGHAT and CDR2 FQNNGV.